The next 11 T cell receptor beta chains were all read from a single sample in a study of Graves' ophthalmopathy and Graves' hyperthyroidism (dated by TCRdb to 2016 to 2019). Sequenced on an Illumina HiSeq 2000. For repertoire sequencing, TCR beta CDR3 regions were amplified from RNA transcripts. A first-round RT-PCR used HTBI primers with the Qiagen OneStep RT-PCR kit, followed by a second-round multiplex PCR, size selection and purification. TCRdb reworked the public reads: Q25 trimming with fastp, MiXCR clone assembly, productive beta chains retained. A single entry per CDR3 protein holds the most common genes and DNA from its merged rows. The sample records some 1.1 million distinct CDR3 sequences, around a third of which are singletons. The ten largest make up around 10% of the sample. Sequencing was done on a sample of peripheral blood or thyroid tissue (not recorded which). Receptors were obtained from an adult man with Graves' hyperthyroidism.

This clonotype was detected ten times or more. CDR3 in DNA: TGCGCCAGTAGGACCGAGAACACTGAAGCTTTCTTT. Its translation is CASRTENTEAFF. V and J are TRBV5-1 and TRBJ1-1; D gene ambiguous. Germline V lookup: CDR1 SGHRS, CDR2 YFSETQ. CDR3 length equals 12 residues. Trimming cost V 8 bases and J 1 base, with 9 bases left between them.

For this clonotype: With a much larger clone just one base away, this may be a read error. The rearrangement links TRBV2 to TRBJ2-5; 11 nucleotides align to TRBD1. The V and J ends lost 1 base and 5 bases, in that order; junction bases with no gene match: 6. Per the germline V gene, CDR1 is SNHLY and CDR2 is FYNNEI. This CDR3 region has 16 residues. CDR3 sequence: CASSEGDRGSLETQYF. The CDR3 bases are TGTGCCAGCAGTGAAGGGGACAGGGGGTCGTTGGAGACCCAGTACTTC.

This rearrangement joins TRBV3-1 to TRBJ2-7; D might be TRBD1 (6 bases). The CDR3 runs to 13 residues. Looked up from germline, CDR1 is LGHDT and CDR2 is YNNKEL (reference sequence). The V gene lost 7 bases and the J gene lost 0 bases, with 10 bases spanning the gap. The CDR3 sequence is CASTQGHSYEQYF. In DNA, the CDR3 is TGTGCCAGCACACAGGGCCACTCCTACGAGCAGTACTTC.

This clonotype was found a few times. This chain uses TRBV10-3 with TRBJ1-1, with D possibly TRBD1 on 5 matching bases. The V and J ends lost 7 bases and 10 bases respectively, with 13 bases between them. Germline lookup yields CDR1 ENHRY and CDR2 SYGVKD. The CDR3 spans 11 residues. The DNA of the CDR3 is TGTGCCATCAAGGACCAGGGAGGAGCTTTCTTT. It encodes CAIKDQGGAFF.

The table lists this clonotype with many counts. The chain joins TRBV7-2 to TRBJ1-5, with no clear D. This CDR3 is built from 15 residues. Trimming pared 2 bases from V and 6 bases from J, leaving 14 bases between. The V gene's germline CDR1 is SGHTA and CDR2 FQGNSA. As DNA, the CDR3 is TGTGCCAGCAGCTTATTTACCGGAAGGACTCAGCCCCAGCATTTT. Its protein is CASSLFTGRTQPQHF.

J is TRBJ2-7 and V is TRBV2, with 7 bases aligning to TRBD2. Germline trimming cut 3 bases from V and 3 bases from J; bases unmatched to any gene: 8. This CDR3 has 15 residues. CDR1 and CDR2 (germline): SNHLY, FYNNEI. CDR3 sequence reads: CASSDPASGYYEQYF. CDR3 in DNA: TGTGCCAGCAGTGACCCTGCTAGCGGATACTACGAGCAGTACTTC.

In regard to this clonotype: A much larger clonotype is one base distant, so this may be a read error. This chain connects TRBV12-3 or TRBV12-4 to TRBJ1-4; D is possibly TRBD1 (5 bases). This CDR3 is 11 amino acids long. CDR3 residues: CTSSLGPGRVF. Here the CDR3 DNA reads TGTACCAGCAGTTTGGGACCGGGACGCGTTTTT.

This clonotype was detected many times. V and J are TRBV10-2 and TRBJ2-7; D remains unclear. The V end lost 6 bases, the J end lost 2 bases, and 5 bases lay between the germline ends. The CDR3 spans 11 residues. Germline V CDR1 and CDR2: WSHSY, SAAADI. The CDR3 sequence: CASRATYEQYF. CDR3 sequence (DNA): TGCGCCAGCAGGGCCACCTACGAGCAGTACTTC.

Regarding this clonotype: A much larger clone lies one base from this, so it may be a read error. The chain is built from TRBV29-1 and TRBJ2-5, with 13 positions matching TRBD2. This CDR3 has 14 residues. CDR1 is SQVTM and CDR2 is ANQGSEA in the germline V gene. The CDR3 reads CNVAGLAGEETQYF. The CDR3 nucleotides read TGCAACGTTGCAGGACTAGCGGGAGAAGAGACCCAGTACTTC.

The chain has TRBV12-3 or TRBV12-4 and TRBJ2-2, with D possibly matching TRBD1 (5 bases). There are 17 residues in the CDR3. Trimming took off 6 bases at V and 1 base at J, with 18 bases between the two ends. CDR3 residues: CASSPDGRALNTGELFF. The CDR3 DNA sequence: TGTGCCAGCAGCCCAGATGGCAGGGCCTTGAACACCGGGGAGCTGTTTTTT.

The chain joins TRBV6-1 to TRBJ2-5, with 8 bases that match TRBD2. The CDR3 has 13 residues. The germline V gene encodes CDR1 MNHNS and CDR2 SASEGT. V trimming: 5 bases; J trimming: 7 bases; junction bases outside the gene matches: 6. The CDR3 protein is CASSYRGGGTQYF. As DNA, the CDR3 is TGTGCCAGCAGTTATCGGGGGGGGGGGACCCAGTACTTC.